This entry describes one T cell receptor (beta chain). The data stem from a study of blood T cell repertoires in COVID-19. Clones were read by immunoSEQ multiplex PCR, and TCRdb kept only the in-frame ones, dropping some. The data hold approximately 140,000 clones, with about 85% observed a single time. The CDR3 is 13 residues long. Material for sequencing was peripheral blood. The sequence was obtained from a human donor in a cohort sampled during active COVID-19. V is TRBV21-1 and J is TRBJ1-1; whether TRBD1, the table's D call, matches the DNA was not checked. TRBV21-1 is classified as a pseudogene. The CDR3 protein is CASRHALNTEAFF. The CDR3 DNA reads TGTGCCAGCAGACACGCTTTGAACACTGAAGCTTTCTTT.